The sequence of this T cell receptor (beta chain) was determined in a study of OX40 agonist ivuxolimab in advanced cancers. Study context: Over 30% of patients had received prior checkpoint inhibitor therapy. Notes on the study in general: The antigens recognized by the expanded peripheral T cells, that is their antigen specificity, were not determined. Both CD4+ and CD8+ T cell populations in blood had undergone clonal expansion by week 6 at 0.1 to 3.0 mg/kg.

This table comes from immunoSEQ multiplex PCR, and its TCRdb copy is limited to in-frame clones, with some not included. The repertoire includes 60,000 to 85,000 clones, 94% of them detected once, and around 21% sits in the top ten. Patients who had autoimmune disease history or got systemic immunosuppression were left out. In regard to this clone: Its antigen remains unidentified.

Trimming stripped 8 bases from V and 12 bases from J, with 25 bases between. Germline assignment: CDR1 SGHAT and CDR2 FQNNGV. The CDR3 is 15 residues long. This TCR came from an adult with an advanced solid tumor such as melanoma, head and neck, liver or kidney cancer. The J gene is TRBJ1-4, the V gene TRBV11-2, with a possible D match to TRBD1 (6 bases). Sequenced here: CD4+ or CD8+ T cells sorted from blood, sampled in a trial of the OX40 agonist ivuxolimab. This CDR3 is CASHMGGHGELELFF. In DNA form, the CDR3 reads TGTGCCAGCCACATGGGGGGCCACGGGGAATTGGAACTGTTTTTT.